The 17 T cell receptor beta chains below all came from one sample that was sequenced in a study of blood T cell repertoires in COVID-19. TCRdb's copy holds only in-frame clones and misses some; the assay was immunoSEQ multiplex PCR. The data show some 100,000 clones, 88% seen once. The sequenced sample was peripheral blood. These receptors all stem from a human donor in a cohort sampled during active COVID-19.

In this sample, this clone turned up once. This chain joins TRBV18 and TRBJ2-7; 10 bases align to TRBD2. This CDR3 is built from 16 residues. Germline CDR1 is KGHSH and CDR2 is LQKENI. The V gene end was trimmed by 4 bases and the J gene end by 0 bases; junction bases not matched to a gene: 6. CDR3 in amino acids: CASSQSSGRVSYEQYF. CDR3 bases: TGTGCCAGCTCACAGTCCAGCGGGAGGGTCTCCTACGAGCAGTACTTC.

The chain links TRBV28 to TRBJ2-1; 9 bases are shared with TRBD1. Germline trimming cut 11 bases from V and 6 bases from J; bases unmatched to any gene: 8. This CDR3 comprises 13 residues. The germline V gene has CDR1 MDHEN and CDR2 SYDVKM. For the CDR3, the DNA is TGTGCCGGGCTAGACAGGGGGAGCAATGAGCAGTTCTTC. This encodes CAGLDRGSNEQFF.

V is TRBV7-9 and J is TRBJ2-2; 13 nucleotides align to TRBD2. Germline trimming cut 4 bases from V and 0 bases from J; bases unmatched to any gene: 5. This CDR3 has 18 amino acids. The V gene's germline CDR1 is SEHNR and CDR2 FQNEAQ (reference sequence). CDR3 in DNA: TGTGCCAGCAGCTCCGAGGGACTAGCGGGACCGAACACCGGGGAGCTGTTTTTT. Residues: CASSSEGLAGPNTGELFF.

The V gene is TRBV14, the J gene TRBJ2-1; D perhaps matches TRBD2 (6 bases). CDR3 length: 15 residues. V was cut by 6 bases and J by 3 bases, with 15 bases left in between. In germline, CDR1 is SGHDN, CDR2 FVKESK. CDR3 in amino acids: CASSLLLRGYNEQFF. As DNA, the CDR3 is TGTGCCAGCAGTCTACTACTGCGGGGCTACAATGAGCAGTTCTTC.

The chain couples TRBV6-6 to TRBJ1-2, with 7 bases identical to TRBD1. Germline V gene lookup returns CDR1 MNHNY and CDR2 SVGAGI (reference sequence). Trimming cost V 6 bases and J 1 base; bases outside gene matches: 5. The CDR3 contains 14 residues. As DNA, the CDR3 is TGTGCCAGCAGATCAGGGACAGATAACTATGGCTACACCTTC. Protein sequence: CASRSGTDNYGYTF.

The genes are TRBV27 and TRBJ1-5; TRBD1 aligns across 12 bases. CDR3 length: 17 residues. The germline V gene encodes CDR1 MNHEY and CDR2 SMNVEV (reference sequence). J was trimmed by 5 bases and V by 4 bases; bases with no gene match: 9. The CDR3, as DNA: TGTGCCAGCAGTTCACGAGGGGGACAGGGGGCCCATCAGCCCCAGCATTTT. This encodes CASSSRGGQGAHQPQHF.

The V gene is TRBV5-1, the J gene TRBJ2-7, with D tentatively TRBD1 (5 bases). The CDR3 runs to 14 residues. The ends were cut back, 3 bases at V and 3 bases at J, with 13 bases in the middle. Germline CDR1 reads SGHRS; CDR2 reads YFSETQ. CDR3 bases: TGCGCCAGCAGCTCCTCTCCGACAGTCTACGAGCAGTACTTC. Its protein product is CASSSSPTVYEQYF.

This clone has more than one count but fewer than ten. The chain's CDR3 is CASSLLSTGESYEQYF. In nucleotides, the CDR3 is TGTGCCAGCAGCTTACTGTCGACAGGGGAATCCTACGAGCAGTACTTC. This chain links TRBV7-9 with TRBJ2-7; the match to TRBD1 covers 8 bases. Germline CDR1 is SEHNR and CDR2 is FQNEAQ (reference sequence). The CDR3 contains 16 residues. V gave up 2 bases and J gave up 1 base; unmatched junction bases: 7.

This sequence joins TRBV19 and TRBJ2-5; weak D call: TRBD2 (5 bases). The V and J ends lost 5 bases and 4 bases respectively, with 17 bases between them. Looked up from germline, CDR1 is LNHDA and CDR2 is SQIVND (reference sequence). The CDR3 covers 15 residues. CDR3 DNA: TGTGCCAGTAGTCCCGGAGGTGGAAGCGGAGAGACCCAGTACTTC. Translated: CASSPGGGSGETQYF.

This rearrangement joins TRBV14 to TRBJ2-1; 7 nucleotides line up with TRBD2. The germline V gene has CDR1 SGHDN and CDR2 FVKESK. The CDR3 totals 17 residues. With V trimmed by 2 bases and J by 3 bases, 10 bases remained unmatched. CDR3 nucleotide sequence: TGTGCCAGCAGCCAATATGCGGGAGCTATTAACTACAATGAGCAGTTCTTC. The encoded protein is CASSQYAGAINYNEQFF. The full variable domain, its missing parts supplied by reference TRBV14 and TRBJ2-1, is EAGVTQFPSHSVIEKGQTVTLRCDPISGHDNLYWYRRVMGKEIKFLLHFVKESKQDESGMPNNRFLAERTGGTYSTLKVQPAELEDSGVYFCASSQYAGAINYNEQFFGPGTRLTVL.

V usage is TRBV14 and J usage is TRBJ1-1, with D possibly TRBD1 on 5 matching bases. Looked up from germline, CDR1 is SGHDN and CDR2 is FVKESK. This CDR3 spans 14 amino acids. Trimming stripped 1 base from V and 6 bases from J, with 12 bases between. The DNA for the CDR3 is TGTGCCAGCAGCCAAGTAAGGGGCGAGCCTGAAGCTTTCTTT. Translation gives CASSQVRGEPEAFF.

Notes on this clone: The sample has other DNA sequences that encode this CDR3 too. This chain links TRBV27 with TRBJ2-3, with no clear D. Germline V gene sequence: CDR1 MNHEY, CDR2 SMNVEV (reference sequence). The CDR3 runs 11 residues. Trimming removed 6 bases at V and 2 bases at J, with 3 bases between. CDR3 DNA sequence: TGTGCCAGCAGCCACACAGATACGCAGTATTTT. Its translation is CASSHTDTQYF.

Only one count was recorded for this clone. The V and J genes are TRBV5-5 and TRBJ2-5; 8 bases align to TRBD1. Germline assignment: CDR1 SGHKS and CDR2 YYEKEE (reference sequence). The trim removed 5 bases at V and 3 bases at J, leaving 9 bases unmatched. This CDR3 spans 15 amino acids. CDR3 in DNA: TGTGCCAGCAGGTCTGGACAGGGCTCAGAAGAGACCCAGTACTTC. This gives the protein CASRSGQGSEETQYF. Supplemented by reference TRBV5-5 and TRBJ2-5, the full variable domain reads DAGVTQSPTHLIKTRGQQVTLRCSPISGHKSVSWYQQVLGQGPQFIFQYYEKEERGRGNFPDRFSARQFPNYSSELNVNALLLGDSALYLCASRSGQGSEETQYFGPGTRLLVL.

The chain employs TRBV21-1 and TRBJ2-1; TRBD2, the table's D call, was not compared with the DNA. TRBV21-1 is given as a pseudogene. The CDR3 totals 18 residues. For the CDR3, the DNA is TGTGCCAGCAGCAAAGCTCCTAGCGGAGGAGGGGCCTACAATGAGCAGTTCTTC. It encodes CASSKAPSGGGAYNEQFF.

The rearrangement uses TRBV2 and TRBJ1-5; D is unclear. The V end lost 8 bases, the J end lost 3 bases, and 14 bases lay between the germline ends. Germline V lookup: CDR1 SNHLY, CDR2 FYNNEI. The CDR3 sequence is 14 residues long. The CDR3 is CASDYFSSNQPQHF. CDR3 coding DNA: TGTGCCAGCGACTATTTTTCCTCCAATCAGCCCCAGCATTTT.

This clone was counted once. The CDR3 protein is CASSIDAGIQPQHF. The DNA for the CDR3 is TGTGCCAGCAGCATTGACGCGGGGATTCAGCCCCAGCATTTT. J is TRBJ1-5 and V is TRBV5-6; D gene unclear. The germline V and J ends were trimmed by 4 bases and 6 bases, with 14 bases remaining between them. The CDR3 is 14 amino acids. Germline loops: CDR1 SGHDT, CDR2 YYEEEE.

This chain joins TRBV6-2 or TRBV6-3 and TRBJ2-7, with TRBD2 identical over 10 bases. The CDR3 spans 14 residues. V trimming: 6 bases; J trimming: 7 bases; junction bases outside the gene matches: 9. Germline V gene sequence: CDR1 MNHEY, CDR2 SVGEGT. CDR3 loop: CASSLNLLAGEQYF. The DNA of the CDR3 is TGTGCCAGCAGCCTCAACCTACTAGCGGGAGAGCAGTACTTC.